Described below is a single TCR beta chain sequence and its context. Its antigen is currently unknown. This sample was included in a study of graft-versus-host responses after intestinal transplantation. Germline V gives CDR1 LGHNA, CDR2 YNFKEQ. Trimming took off 0 bases at V and 5 bases at J, with 10 bases between the two ends. This CDR3 spans 14 amino acids. TCRdb keeps only in-frame clones here, not all; method: immunoSEQ multiplex PCR. The sample lists roughly 50,000 clones; nearly 95% were seen once. This TCR derives from a human donor who was the organ donor for an intestinal transplant. Sample: unstimulated CD4+ T cells sorted from spleen or lymph node cells, taken before transplant. V and J are TRBV4-2 and TRBJ1-1; D gene uncertain. CDR3 sequence: CASSQDFGRTEAFF. The CDR3 DNA follows: TGTGCCAGCAGCCAAGATTTCGGACGAACTGAAGCTTTCTTT.